This T cell receptor (beta chain) originates from a study of T cells in pancreatic ductal adenocarcinoma. Study-level points and caveats: The resected cohort was biased toward the minority with early-stage disease.

Measured with immunoSEQ multiplex PCR; TCRdb has only the in-frame clones, and not every one. This sample has over 85,000 clones, with roughly 96% found just once. This clone came up once. Its antigen is as yet unknown. No neoadjuvant therapy was given to the selected pancreatic ductal adenocarcinoma patients before their surgery. Germline V gene data show CDR1 as MDHEN and CDR2 as SYDVKM. The CDR3 sequence is 13 residues long. Trimming pared 11 bases from V and 1 base from J, leaving 14 bases between. This chain links TRBV28 with TRBJ1-2, with D perhaps TRBD1 (6 bases). The clonotype originates from a human donor with pancreatic ductal adenocarcinoma. The sequenced sample was PBMCs. The CDR3 DNA reads as TGTGCCGTAAAGGACAGTTTTAACTATGGCTACACCTTC. This gives the protein CAVKDSFNYGYTF.